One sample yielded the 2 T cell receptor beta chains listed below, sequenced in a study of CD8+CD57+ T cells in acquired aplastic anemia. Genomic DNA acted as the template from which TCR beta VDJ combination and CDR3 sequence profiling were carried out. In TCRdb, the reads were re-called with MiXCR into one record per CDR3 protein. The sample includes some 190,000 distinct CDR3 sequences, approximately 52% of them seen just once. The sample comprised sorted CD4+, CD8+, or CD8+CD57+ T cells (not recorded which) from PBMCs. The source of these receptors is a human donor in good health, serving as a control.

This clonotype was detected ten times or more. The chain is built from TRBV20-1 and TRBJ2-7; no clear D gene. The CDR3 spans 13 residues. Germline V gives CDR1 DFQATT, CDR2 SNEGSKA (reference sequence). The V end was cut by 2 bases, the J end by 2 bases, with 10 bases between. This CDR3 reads CSARSDGPYEQYF. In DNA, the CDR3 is TGCAGTGCTAGATCTGACGGCCCCTACGAGCAGTACTTC.

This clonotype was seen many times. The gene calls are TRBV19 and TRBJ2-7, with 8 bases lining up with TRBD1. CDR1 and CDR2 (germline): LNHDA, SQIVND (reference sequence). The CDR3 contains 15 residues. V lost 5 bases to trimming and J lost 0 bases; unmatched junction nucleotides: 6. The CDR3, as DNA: TGTGCCAGTAGTTACCGGACAGGGTACTCCTACGAGCAGTACTTC. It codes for CASSYRTGYSYEQYF.